This TCR beta chain was sequenced in a study of blood T cell repertoires in COVID-19. Libraries were prepared by immunoSEQ multiplex PCR; TCRdb keeps only in-frame clonotypes and omits some of them. This table has some 150,000 clones, 70% to 85% appearing once. Two consecutive negative NP/OP PCR tests, clearance, or resolved symptoms defined Cohort 3 recovery. Germline assignment: CDR1 GTSNPN and CDR2 SVGIG (reference sequence). This CDR3 is 14 amino acids long. Trimming left V 4 bases short and J 7 bases short, with 17 bases between. The source material was PBMCs or T cells enriched from blood (not recorded which). This chain links TRBV30 with TRBJ1-5; a possible D gene is TRBD1 (6 bases). The receptor's source is a man aged 45 to 65 who had recovered from COVID-19. CDR3 nucleotides: TGTGCCTGGAATACAGGGAATTTGGAACAGCCCCAGCATTTT. Amino acid sequence: CAWNTGNLEQPQHF.